This T cell receptor (beta chain) was found in a study of blood T cell repertoires in COVID-19. Profiled with immunoSEQ multiplex PCR; TCRdb holds only in-frame clones, not every one. This repertoire shows around 36,000 clones, around 90% found once; its top ten account for approximately 5.9%. V was clipped by 3 bases and J by 2 bases, with 3 bases between them. The CDR3 contains 12 residues. CDR1 is SNHLY, CDR2 FYNNEI, per germline. This clonotype was obtained from a human donor in a cohort sampled during active COVID-19. The sample taken for sequencing was peripheral blood. The chain links TRBV2 to TRBJ2-3; D is uncertain. The CDR3 DNA reads as TGTGCCAGCAGTGACATCACAGATACGCAGTATTTT. Translating it yields CASSDITDTQYF.